These 21 T cell receptor beta chains share one sample of origin, sequenced in a study of tumor and adjacent non-tumor tissue in lung cancer. A modified ARM-PCR protocol with three rounds of nested PCR amplified TCRbeta. MiXCR was run by TCRdb on the multiplex PCR reads, yielding one entry per CDR3 protein. Here the sample spans around 86,000 distinct CDR3 sequences, roughly 72% being singletons. This sample's RNA came from whole unsorted tissue. The sequenced sample was lung tumor tissue. Receptors originate from a woman aged 40 to 50 with non-small cell lung cancer.

On this clonotype: It is likely a read error, because the conserved phenylalanine at the end of the CDR3 is missing. CDR3 DNA: TGTGTCAGCGGCTTAGGGCCACAAGCGGGGCGCAATGAGCAGTTCTTA. This encodes CVSGLGPQAGRNEQFL. This chain joins TRBV11-2 and TRBJ2-1; TRBD2 matches 7 bases. Germline V gene data show CDR1 as SGHAT and CDR2 as FQNNGV. The CDR3 contains 16 residues.

This clonotype has a count of ten or more. V gene TRBV6-5 combines with J gene TRBJ2-1, with D unresolved. Germline values: CDR1 MNHEY, CDR2 SVGAGI. The CDR3 totals 14 residues. V was trimmed by 8 bases and J by 5 bases, leaving 16 bases between them. The chain's CDR3 is CASPSCLLDNEQFF. In DNA form, the CDR3 reads TGTGCCAGCCCATCGTGTCTTCTCGACAATGAGCAGTTCTTC.

Here the CDR3 DNA reads TGCAGCGTTGCTCCTTTGTTTTCAGACTATGAGCAGTTCTTC. The encoded protein is CSVAPLFSDYEQFF. The V gene is TRBV29-1, the J gene TRBJ2-1; D is ambiguous. CDR3 length equals 14 residues. Germline V gene sequence: CDR1 SQVTM, CDR2 ANQGSEA. V was trimmed by 4 bases and J by 8 bases, leaving 18 bases between them.

This clonotype was counted once. One end of the junction is discordant with germline, which a read error may explain. V and J are TRBV11-2 and TRBJ1-1; 8 bases align to TRBD1. The CDR3 is 14 residues long. CDR1 SGHAT and CDR2 FQNNGV come from the germline V gene. CDR3 sequence reads: CVSSPDRGGTEALF. The CDR3 region has the DNA TGTGTCAGCAGTCCCGACAGGGGAGGCACTGAAGCTTTATTT.

Many counts were recorded for this clonotype. V usage is TRBV14 and J usage is TRBJ2-1; D uncertain. CDR1 SGHDN and CDR2 FVKESK come from the germline V gene. This CDR3 has 13 residues. V lost 5 bases to trimming and J lost 2 bases, with 7 bases between them. CDR3 DNA: TGTGCCAGCAGCTGGGCCCCCTACAATGAGCAGTTCTTC. It yields the protein CASSWAPYNEQFF. The whole variable domain, remainder taken from reference TRBV14 and TRBJ2-1, is EAGVTQFPSHSVIEKGQTVTLRCDPISGHDNLYWYRRVMGKEIKFLLHFVKESKQDESGMPNNRFLAERTGGTYSTLKVQPAELEDSGVYFCASSWAPYNEQFFGPGTRLTVL.

About this clonotype: The missing conserved phenylalanine or tryptophan at the end of this CDR3 makes a read error likely. Here the CDR3 reads CASNGQDGTSGGAWYEQYL. The CDR3 DNA sequence: TGCGCCAGCAACGGACAGGACGGGACTAGCGGAGGGGCCTGGTACGAGCAGTACCTC. J is TRBJ2-7 and V is TRBV10-1, with 11 bases fitting TRBD2. Germline V gives CDR1 WNHNN, CDR2 SYGVQD (reference sequence). V dropped 7 bases and J dropped 4; count of bases not matched to a gene: 21. The CDR3 spans 19 residues.

Remarks on this clonotype: Relative to the germline gene, one junction end is altered; a read error may explain this. The chain is built from TRBV6-5 and TRBJ2-7; TRBD1 matches 7 bases. CDR1 MNHEY and CDR2 SVGAGI come from the germline V gene. The CDR3 consists of 16 residues. DNA of the CDR3: TGTGCCAGTAGCCGGGACAGCAAAGGAAGCTCCTACGAGCAGTACTTT. The encoded protein is CASSRDSKGSSYEQYF.

Note on this clonotype: This may be a read error: a much more frequent sequence differs by one nucleotide. The chain uses TRBV7-8 and TRBJ2-7; possibly TRBD1 or TRBD2 for D (5 bases each). V was clipped by 2 bases and J by 3 bases, with 14 bases between them. Germline V gives CDR1 SGHVS, CDR2 FQNEAQ. This CDR3 contains 15 residues. CDR3 nucleotides: TGTGCCAGCAGCTTATGGGACGGTTGGGGCTACGAGCAGTACTTC. It yields the protein CASSLWDGWGYEQYF.

With regard to this clonotype: At one end the junction does not follow the germline gene, possibly because of a read error. V and J are TRBV11-2 and TRBJ2-7; unclear D gene. The CDR3 consists of 14 residues. The germline V gene encodes CDR1 SGHAT and CDR2 FQNNGV. CDR3 DNA sequence: TGTGCCTGCAGCTTAGTCTCAAGCTCCTACGAGCAATACTTC. This sequence encodes CACSLVSSSYEQYF.

This clonotype occurred a few times. The germline gene is not matched at one end of the junction; a read error may be the cause. The rearrangement uses TRBV4-1 and TRBJ2-3; TRBD2 might be the D (5 bases). Germline V gives CDR1 MGHRA, CDR2 YSYEKL. The CDR3 is made up of 15 amino acids. This chain's CDR3 is CASREADSSTNTQYF. CDR3 in DNA: TGCGCCAGCAGGGAAGCGGACTCTAGCACAAATACGCAGTACTTT.

In its sample, this clonotype was seen many times. J is TRBJ2-2 and V is TRBV6-2 or TRBV6-3; weak D call: TRBD1 (6 bases). CDR3 length equals 15 residues. Germline V lookup: CDR1 MNHEY, CDR2 SVGEGT. The germline V and J ends were trimmed by 7 bases and 6 bases, with 18 bases remaining between them. CDR3 in amino acids: CASTTGTGQAGELFF. The CDR3 DNA follows: TGTGCCAGCACCACGGGTACAGGGCAGGCCGGGGAGCTGTTTTTT.

As for this clonotype: Because the CDR3 is missing its conserved closing phenylalanine or tryptophan, this is likely a read error. The gene calls are TRBV6-6 and TRBJ1-1, with TRBD1 matching 11 bases. The germline CDR1 and CDR2 sequences are MNHNY and SVGAGI (reference sequence). This CDR3 has 15 residues. The CDR3, as DNA: TGTGCCAGCAGGGACAGGGGGCTGGGGTCCACTCAAGCTTTCTCT. Translating it yields CASRDRGLGSTQAFS.

V usage is TRBV20-1 and J usage is TRBJ2-2, with 10 bases matching TRBD2. The V gene end was trimmed by 6 bases and the J gene end by 5 bases; junction bases not matched to a gene: 9. CDR3 length: 15 residues. Germline CDR1 reads DFQATT; CDR2 reads SNEGSKA (reference sequence). For the CDR3, the DNA is TGCAGTGCACTTAAGCGGGGGGGAAATACCGGGGAGCTGTTTTTT. Translation: CSALKRGGNTGELFF.

Remarks on this clonotype: Compared with germline, one end of the junction differs, possibly owing to a read error. V and J are TRBV20-1 and TRBJ1-1; D unresolved. This CDR3 has 12 amino acids. Germline CDR1 and CDR2: DFQATT and SNEGSKA (reference sequence). Here the CDR3 DNA reads TGCAGTGCCCCGACCATAGGGAAGGCAGCTTTATTT. Protein product: CSAPTIGKAALF.

Of note for this clonotype: One end of the junction fails to match germline, which may point to a read error. The chain has TRBV4-2 and TRBJ2-1; perhaps TRBD2 as D (5 bases). This CDR3 is built from 15 residues. Germline CDR1 LGHNA, CDR2 YNFKEQ. The CDR3 protein is CDSSQDDLAPNEQFF. The CDR3 DNA sequence: TGTGACAGCAGCCAAGATGACCTAGCCCCTAATGAGCAGTTCTTC.

For this clonotype: Germline is not matched at one junction end, which may reflect a read error. This sequence joins TRBV7-9 and TRBJ2-7; D is undetermined. Germline assignment: CDR1 SEHNR and CDR2 FQNEAQ (reference sequence). The CDR3 has 12 residues. The CDR3 sequence is CACSFRSYEQYF. The CDR3 DNA reads as TGTGCCTGCAGCTTTCGGAGTTACGAGCAGTACTTC.

A note on this clonotype: Compared with germline, one end of the junction differs, possibly owing to a read error. V is TRBV5-1 and J is TRBJ1-1; 7 bases align to TRBD1. The CDR3 sequence is 16 residues long. Germline V lookup: CDR1 SGHRS, CDR2 YFSETQ. CDR3 coding DNA: TGCGCCAGCAGCTTGGACAGGGGCCCAGGGAACATTGAAGCTTTCTTT. Encoded protein: CASSLDRGPGNIEAFF.

This chain connects TRBV30 to TRBJ1-2; TRBD1 might be the D (5 bases). Germline V CDR1 and CDR2: GTSNPN, SVGIG (reference sequence). This CDR3 spans 15 amino acids. V was pared by 6 bases and J by 4 bases, with 21 bases between. The CDR3 reads CACSVGIGDVYGYTF. CDR3 nucleotide sequence: TGTGCCTGTTCCGTGGGTATAGGGGACGTCTATGGCTACACCTTC.

By proportion, this clonotype is medium-sized. The chain is built from TRBV11-1 and TRBJ1-1; D remains ambiguous. CDR3 size: 13 residues. Germline V gene lookup returns CDR1 SGHAT and CDR2 FQDESV (reference sequence). The CDR3 is CAVERIRNTEAFF. CDR3 nucleotides: TGTGCAGTAGAACGGATAAGAAACACTGAAGCTTTCTTT.

A word on this clonotype: The junction differs from germline at one of its ends, possibly a read error. This chain uses TRBV5-1 with TRBJ2-4; 9 bases map to TRBD1. CDR3 length equals 17 residues. From germline, CDR1 is SGHRS and CDR2 YFSETQ. In DNA, the CDR3 is TGCGCCAGCGGCTTGGACAGGGGTGGCGGATCCAAAAACATTCAGTATTTC. Residues: CASGLDRGGGSKNIQYF.

Of note for this clonotype: One end of the junction does not line up with germline, which may come from a read error. The CDR3 DNA follows: TGTGCCAGCAGAGCCCGGGGGGGGAGAAGTGTCGATGAGCAGTTATTC. Translating it yields CASRARGGRSVDEQLF. The chain couples TRBV6-6 to TRBJ2-1, with 8 nucleotides matching TRBD2. The CDR3 loop spans 16 amino acids. In germline, CDR1 is MNHNY, CDR2 SVGAGI (reference sequence).